This T cell receptor beta chain emerged from a study of OX40 agonist ivuxolimab in advanced cancers. Trimming took 1 base from V and 3 from J; bases not matched to a gene: 9. The CDR3 is 17 amino acids. Germline loops: CDR1 LNHNV, CDR2 YYDKDF (reference sequence). The assay was immunoSEQ multiplex PCR, and TCRdb's table has in-frame clones only and misses some. In the table there are more than 95,000 clones, around 93% of which are singletons. The V and J genes are TRBV15 and TRBJ2-3; 8 bases line up with TRBD2. The source is an adult with an advanced solid tumor such as melanoma, head and neck, liver or kidney cancer. The sequenced sample was CD4+ or CD8+ T cells sorted from blood, obtained in a trial of the OX40 agonist ivuxolimab. CDR3 sequence reads: CATSRGWAGGRTDTQYF. In DNA, the CDR3 is TGTGCCACCAGCAGAGGGTGGGCGGGAGGTAGGACAGATACGCAGTATTTT.